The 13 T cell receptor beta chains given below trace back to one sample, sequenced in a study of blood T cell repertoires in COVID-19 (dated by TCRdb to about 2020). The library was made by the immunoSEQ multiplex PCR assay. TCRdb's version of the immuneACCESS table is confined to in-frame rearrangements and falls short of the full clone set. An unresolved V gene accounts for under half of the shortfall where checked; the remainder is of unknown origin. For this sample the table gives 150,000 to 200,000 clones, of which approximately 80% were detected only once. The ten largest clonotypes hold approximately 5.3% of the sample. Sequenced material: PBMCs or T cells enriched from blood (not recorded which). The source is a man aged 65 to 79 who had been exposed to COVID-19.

CDR3 residues: CASSLGLAWGEQYF. DNA of the CDR3: TGTGCCAGCAGTTTAGGCCTAGCGTGGGGGGAGCAGTACTTC. The chain combines TRBV27 with TRBJ2-7, with D possibly matching TRBD2 (6 bases). CDR1 MNHEY and CDR2 SMNVEV come from the germline V gene (reference sequence). V lost 2 bases and J 7 bases, leaving 15 bases between the germline ends. CDR3 length: 14 amino acids.

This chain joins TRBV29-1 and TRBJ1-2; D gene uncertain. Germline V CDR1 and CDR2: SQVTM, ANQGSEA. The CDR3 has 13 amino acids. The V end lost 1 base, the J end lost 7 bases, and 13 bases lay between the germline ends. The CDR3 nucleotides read TGCAGCGTTGAAGGTCGGCTCGCGGGTGGCTACACCTTC. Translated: CSVEGRLAGGYTF.

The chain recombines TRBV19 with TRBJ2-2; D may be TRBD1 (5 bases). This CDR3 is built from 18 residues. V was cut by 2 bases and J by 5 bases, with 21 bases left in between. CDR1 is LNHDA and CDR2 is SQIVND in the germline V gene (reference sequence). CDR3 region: CASSIKGQSQAWTGELFF. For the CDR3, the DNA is TGTGCCAGTAGTATAAAGGGGCAGTCCCAGGCATGGACCGGGGAGCTGTTTTTT.

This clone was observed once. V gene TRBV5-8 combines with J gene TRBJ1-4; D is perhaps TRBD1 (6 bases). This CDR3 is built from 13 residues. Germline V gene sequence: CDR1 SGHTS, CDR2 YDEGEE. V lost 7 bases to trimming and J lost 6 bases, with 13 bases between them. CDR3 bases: TGTGCCAGCTTTCAGGGGATGGATGAAAAACTGTTTTTT. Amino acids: CASFQGMDEKLFF.

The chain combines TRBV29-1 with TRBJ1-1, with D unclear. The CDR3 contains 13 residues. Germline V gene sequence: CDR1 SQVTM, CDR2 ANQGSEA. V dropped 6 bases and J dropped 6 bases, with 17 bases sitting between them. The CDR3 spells CSVGSPEASEAFF. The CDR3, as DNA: TGCAGCGTCGGGTCCCCTGAGGCCTCTGAAGCTTTCTTT. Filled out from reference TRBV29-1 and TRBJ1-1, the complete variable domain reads SAVISQKPSRDICQRGTSLTIQCQVDSQVTMMFWYRQQPGQSLTLIATANQGSEATYESGFVIDKFPISRPNLTFSTLTVSNMSPEDSSIYLCSVGSPEASEAFFGQGTRLTVV.

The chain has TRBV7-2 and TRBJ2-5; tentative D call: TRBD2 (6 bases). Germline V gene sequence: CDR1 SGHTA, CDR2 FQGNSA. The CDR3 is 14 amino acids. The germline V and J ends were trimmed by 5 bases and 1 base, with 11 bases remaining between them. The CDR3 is CASSASSAQETQYF. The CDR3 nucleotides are TGTGCCAGCAGCGCCTCTAGCGCCCAAGAGACCCAGTACTTC.

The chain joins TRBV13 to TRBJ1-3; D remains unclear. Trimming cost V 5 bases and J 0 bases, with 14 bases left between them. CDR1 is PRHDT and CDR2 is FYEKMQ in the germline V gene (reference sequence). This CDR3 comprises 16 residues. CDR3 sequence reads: CASSALAGSSGNTIYF. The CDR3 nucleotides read TGTGCCAGCAGCGCACTCGCCGGGAGCTCTGGAAACACCATATATTTT.

CDR3 in DNA: TGTGCCAGCAGTTTGAACAGCTACAATGAGCAGTTCTTC. Translation gives CASSLNSYNEQFF. This chain links TRBV27 with TRBJ2-1; D gene unclear. CDR3 length equals 13 residues. CDR1 and CDR2 from the germline V gene are MNHEY and SMNVEV (reference sequence). Deletions cut 3 bases from V and 3 bases from J, with 6 bases between.

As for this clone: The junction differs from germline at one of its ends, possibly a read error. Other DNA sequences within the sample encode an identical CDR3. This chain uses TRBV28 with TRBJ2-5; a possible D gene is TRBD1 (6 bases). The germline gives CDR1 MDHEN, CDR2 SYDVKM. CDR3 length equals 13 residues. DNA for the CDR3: TGTGCTAGCAGTTTCCACAGGGTGAAGACCCAGTACTTC. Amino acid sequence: CASSFHRVKTQYF.

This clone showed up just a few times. CDR3 sequence: CASSSPQGKASEQYF. The CDR3 region has the DNA TGTGCCAGCAGCTCCCCACAGGGGAAGGCGTCCGAGCAGTACTTC. The rearrangement links TRBV7-9 to TRBJ2-7; 7 positions match TRBD1. V lost 4 bases and J lost 6; bases outside the gene matches: 12. This CDR3 contains 15 residues. Germline lookup yields CDR1 SEHNR and CDR2 FQNEAQ (reference sequence).

The CDR3 loop is CASRPGLPSSYNSPLHF. Here the CDR3 DNA reads TGTGCCAGCAGACCGGGACTGCCGAGCTCCTATAATTCACCCCTCCACTTT. The rearrangement joins TRBV27 to TRBJ1-6; D is perhaps TRBD1 (5 bases). V lost 6 bases and J 0 bases, leaving 15 bases between the germline ends. Germline V lookup: CDR1 MNHEY, CDR2 SMNVEV (reference sequence). The CDR3 covers 17 residues.

CDR3 residues: CASSQGEGRGRGDTEAFF. The CDR3 region has the DNA TGCGCCAGCAGCCAAGGGGAAGGCAGGGGGCGTGGGGACACTGAAGCTTTCTTT. The rearrangement links TRBV4-1 to TRBJ1-1, with TRBD1 matching 8 bases. CDR1 MGHRA and CDR2 YSYEKL come from the germline V gene. The CDR3 runs 18 residues. With V trimmed by 1 base and J by 3 bases, 13 bases remained unmatched.

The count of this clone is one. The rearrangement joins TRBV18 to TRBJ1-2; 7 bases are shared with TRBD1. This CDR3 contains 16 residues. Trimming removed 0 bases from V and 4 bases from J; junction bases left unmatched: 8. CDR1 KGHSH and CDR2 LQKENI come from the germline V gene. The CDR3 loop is CASSPPEKGGSYGYTF. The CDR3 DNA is TGTGCCAGCTCACCACCGGAGAAAGGGGGCAGCTATGGCTACACCTTC.